The text below deals with one T cell receptor beta chain. Its antigen remains unidentified. This specimen comes from a study of T cell responses to AZD1222 COVID-19 vaccine. The length of the CDR3 is 15 residues. Germline lookup yields CDR1 SGHTS and CDR2 YDEGEE. Trimming removed 4 bases from V and 5 bases from J, with 15 bases in between. Overall study findings and caveats: The sample set comprised mostly white British donors with more females, and clonal diversity was possibly underestimated. Vaccine-associated CD4 TCRs spanned spike, dominant at 160-218 and 743-854. Seropositivity was recorded at baseline in only six AZD1222 recipients.

Sequencing used immunoSEQ multiplex PCR; TCRdb keeps in-frame clones, though not all of them. Here the sample spans approximately 130,000 clones, roughly 87% being singletons. Sequenced here: peripheral blood, sampled 28 days after the second AZD1222 dose. V gene TRBV5-8 combines with J gene TRBJ1-4; D is perhaps TRBD1 (5 bases). The clonotype originates from an adult who received the AZD1222 COVID-19 vaccine. CDR3 sequence: CASSPDSQRNEKLFF. The DNA for the CDR3 is TGTGCCAGCAGCCCCGACAGTCAGAGAAATGAAAAACTGTTTTTT.